Following are 13 T cell receptor beta chains from one sample sequenced in a study of blood T cells in healthy people across ages. Sample-barcoded 5' priming and a J-beta primer mix drove a second PCR of roughly 6 to 12 cycles. One entry per CDR3 protein, called by TCRdb with MiXCR from the 5' RACE reads. Of more than 600,000 distinct CDR3 sequences listed, 25% are singletons. The data also belong to a second study, concerning T cells of mothers and their children.

The sequenced sample consisted of blood. These receptors were obtained from a boy aged 5-17 years in good health.

The chain links TRBV20-1 to TRBJ2-5, with 7 positions matching TRBD2. This CDR3 is 13 amino acids long. Per the germline V gene, CDR1 is DFQATT and CDR2 is SNEGSKA (reference sequence). The ends lost 1 base at V and 5 bases at J; junction bases unmatched: 4. DNA for the CDR3: TGCAGTGCTAGAGCGGGGGGATTGGAGACCCAGTACTTC. Translating gives CSARAGGLETQYF.

V and J are TRBV29-1 and TRBJ2-1; D tentatively fits TRBD1 or TRBD2 (5 bases each). Trimming pared 7 bases from V and 9 bases from J, leaving 19 bases between. CDR1 and CDR2 (germline): SQVTM, ANQGSEA. The CDR3 covers 13 residues. CDR3 sequence (DNA): TGCAGCGGGGGGACGATTCCCAGCGGTGAGCAGTTCTTC. This codes for CSGGTIPSGEQFF.

The chain joins TRBV5-1 to TRBJ2-1, with TRBD2 matching 7 bases. Germline CDR1 SGHRS, CDR2 YFSETQ. J was trimmed by 8 bases and V by 0 bases; bases with no gene match: 20. CDR3 length: 19 amino acids. The CDR3 DNA reads as TGCGCCAGCAGCTTGGCCGGGTGGCTAGCGGCGACTGTATTCGATGAGCAGTTCTTC. It translates to CASSLAGWLAATVFDEQFF.

This clonotype was counted a few times. V gene TRBV20-1 combines with J gene TRBJ2-4; TRBD1 might be the D (6 bases). Germline loops: CDR1 DFQATT, CDR2 SNEGSKA (reference sequence). The CDR3 is 13 amino acids. V was cut by 0 bases and J by 9 bases, with 12 bases left in between. Written as DNA, the CDR3 is TGCAGTGCTAGAGAGACAGGCCGGGCCATTCAGTACTTC. Amino acid sequence: CSARETGRAIQYF.

This clonotype was picked up a small number of times. The chain is built from TRBV9 and TRBJ2-7; 12 positions agree with TRBD1. CDR1 and CDR2 (germline): SGDLS, YYNGEE. Trimming removed 4 bases from V and 5 bases from J; junction bases left unmatched: 7. The CDR3 has 15 residues. The CDR3 bases are TGTGCCAGCAGCCCCGGGACAGGGGGCAGGGACGAGCAGTACTTC. Its protein is CASSPGTGGRDEQYF.

This clonotype was counted between two and nine times. The V gene is TRBV4-3, the J gene TRBJ2-3; 9 positions agree with TRBD1. The CDR3 length is 16 residues. CDR1 is LGHNA, CDR2 YSLEER, per germline. The trim removed 0 bases at V and 2 bases at J, leaving 3 bases unmatched. CDR3 in amino acids: CASSQDTGGNTDTQYF. In nucleotides, the CDR3 is TGCGCCAGCAGCCAAGATACAGGGGGCAACACAGATACGCAGTATTTT.

At least ten counts were recorded for this clonotype. V is TRBV7-2 and J is TRBJ2-5; 11 nucleotides align to TRBD2. Germline CDR1 reads SGHTA; CDR2 reads FQGNSA. The CDR3 covers 15 residues. With V trimmed by 6 bases and J by 1 base, 4 bases remained unmatched. This CDR3 reads CASSSLAGGQETQYF. Here the CDR3 DNA reads TGTGCCAGCAGTTCCCTAGCGGGAGGCCAAGAGACCCAGTACTTC.

This clonotype was found a few times. The V call is TRBV29-1, the J call TRBJ1-1, with D hard to call. Germline V gene sequence: CDR1 SQVTM, CDR2 ANQGSEA. The CDR3 runs to 14 residues. Between the trimmed V and J ends, which lost 6 bases and 0 bases, there was a span of 14 bases. CDR3: CSVGMGGMNTEAFF. The CDR3 DNA sequence: TGCAGCGTCGGCATGGGAGGGATGAACACTGAAGCTTTCTTT.

This clonotype was seen more than once but under ten times. The chain recombines TRBV29-1 with TRBJ2-5, with D possibly being TRBD2 (6 bases). Deletions cut 0 bases from V and 5 bases from J, with 13 bases between. Germline lookup yields CDR1 SQVTM and CDR2 ANQGSEA. The CDR3 sequence is 14 residues long. DNA of the CDR3: TGCAGCGTTGAAGATGGCCATCGGGGGGAGACCCAGTACTTC. Residues: CSVEDGHRGETQYF.

The chain employs TRBV20-1 and TRBJ2-5, with 9 bases lining up with TRBD2. Losses at the gene ends were 5 bases for V and 1 base for J; bases not matched to a gene: 5. The length of the CDR3 is 14 residues. Per the germline V gene, CDR1 is DFQATT and CDR2 is SNEGSKA (reference sequence). This chain's CDR3 is CSAGDSGGQETQYF. CDR3 nucleotides: TGCAGTGCTGGGGATAGCGGGGGCCAAGAGACCCAGTACTTC.

This chain joins TRBV12-3 or TRBV12-4 and TRBJ1-1; TRBD1 is a possible D gene (5 bases). Between the trimmed V and J ends, which lost 4 bases and 1 base, there was a span of 10 bases. The CDR3 extends over 14 amino acids. The CDR3 here is CASSSGPTNTEAFF. CDR3 DNA sequence: TGTGCCAGCAGTTCGGGACCGACGAACACTGAAGCTTTCTTT.

The gene calls are TRBV29-1 and TRBJ1-2; D not resolved. CDR3 size: 11 residues. Germline assignment: CDR1 SQVTM and CDR2 ANQGSEA. Trimming took 0 bases from V and 8 from J, leaving 7 bases between them. In nucleotides, the CDR3 is TGCAGCGTTGAAGAATTAGCAGGCTACACCTTC. This translates into CSVEELAGYTF.

This clonotype was detected a few times. The V gene is TRBV28, the J gene TRBJ1-3; D gene uncertain. Germline loops: CDR1 MDHEN, CDR2 SYDVKM. The length of the CDR3 is 15 residues. Trimming removed 7 bases from V and 3 bases from J, with 16 bases in between. CDR3 loop: CASIGGRQFGNTIYF. DNA of the CDR3: TGTGCCAGCATCGGTGGAAGACAATTTGGAAACACCATATATTTT.